This note documents a single T cell receptor beta chain sequence. This clonotype was counted a few times. This receptor's antigen is unknown. Base qualities are missing; no much larger clone stands one base away. Sequencing took place on an Illumina HiSeq 1500. TCRdb itself trimmed the public reads at Q25 with fastp, ran MiXCR and retained productive beta chains. Rows with one shared CDR3 protein collapse into an entry with the most common genes and DNA. The sample has about 46,000 distinct CDR3 sequences on record, 20% to 25% of them singletons. The ten largest clonotypes hold under 20% of the sample. This sample stems from a study of T cell repertoires in cytomegalovirus infection (dated by TCRdb to the late 2010s). As for the study more broadly: Donor HLA type was relevant to the analysis, as public TCR beta signatures indicated carriage of CMV infection together with the matching HLA type. Overall results and qualifications from the work: The ex vivo response was dominated by HLA-C-restricted CMV-specific TCR beta clonotypes, and the single most frequent clonotype in two of eight donors was supplied by these HLA-C-restricted clonotypes. Cumulative frequency of public TCR beta family members discriminated carriers of CMV infection plus the relevant HLA type in this cohort and an independent roughly 330-donor cohort.

This receptor was identified in a human donor in good health (CMV status not recorded). Some clones in this sample may be carry-over from other donors' samples. The sequenced sample consisted of PBMCs, sequenced either directly or after in vitro stimulation (not recorded which).

The CDR3 protein: CASSPLSGGAGEQYF. Here is the DNA: TGTGCCAGCAGCCCATTGAGCGGGGGGGCGGGGGAGCAGTACTTC. The chain employs TRBV4-2 and TRBJ2-7; 10 bases in between match TRBD2. Spanning cysteine to phenylalanine, the CDR3 consists of 15 amino acids. Just CDR3 DNA is preserved here, 45 bases in frame from base 1. CDR1 is given as LGHNA and CDR2 as YNFKEQ, both from the germline V gene. From V the trimming removes 4 bases and from J it removes 7 bases, while the gene matches leave 10 bases of the junction unaccounted for.